This TCR beta chain was documented in a study of blood T cell repertoires in COVID-19 (dated by TCRdb to 2019 to 2021). Regarding the study in general: Samples from collaborators originated in the United States, Italy and Spain and spanned both the acute and convalescent phases of COVID-19. The repertoires were made available in a free public database intended to serve as a resource for research on the immune response to SARS-CoV-2. Sample metadata almost always included a de-identified subject ID, COVID-19 status, age in years and sex. Deeply sampled blood TCRbeta repertoires from subjects exposed to, actively infected with, or recovered from COVID-19 were included in the dataset. Where available, HLA class I and class II types were obtained from metadata supplied by the sample provider rather than from assay-based typing. The samples were drawn from the first 160 participants of the ongoing ImmuneRACE study and from 1,254 subjects provided by 6 global collaborators. The material from the prospective study consisted of cDNA or gDNA derived from T cells, B-cell-depleted T cells, or PBMCs.

TCRbeta CDR3 regions were amplified from genomic DNA using the immunoSEQ Assay, a bias-controlled multiplex PCR. The study's processing was this. Within the assay, amplification of reference gene primers was used to estimate how many nucleated cells each sample contained. To quantify the absolute abundance of each unique TCRbeta CDR3 rearrangement, sequence reads were collapsed and filtered. For each sample, productive Simpson clonality was calculated by taking the square root of Simpson's diversity index across productive rearrangements. TCRdb obtained this table from immuneACCESS and retained in-frame rearrangements with V and J assigned. These tables miss some clones; where compared with another copy, unresolved V genes account for less than half of the shortfall, and the remainder is unexplained. Clone size and the V and J calls come from that table; the DNA yielded D and trimming. The sample table holds approximately 150,000 clones, of which 75% to 90% were seen once. The ten largest make up around 3.7% of the sample.

A second Seattle source provided samples from volunteer blood donors who had recovered from COVID-19. Whole blood was collected in K2EDTA tubes by collaborating institutions according to the institutions' own protocols. For TCRbeta analysis, collaborators shipped samples as frozen whole blood, isolated PBMCs, or DNA extracted from either of those sample types. The research as a whole found: The amount of clinical and demographic metadata varied by source and participant and was provided uncurated.

In regard to this clone: The clone's antigen remains unknown. It has no much larger one-base neighbor in the sample; base qualities were not kept.

The specimen sequenced was peripheral blood. This TCR derives from an older man who had recovered from COVID-19.

In nucleotides, the sequence is TGTGCCAGCAGCCAAGGGCAGTCAGGGCAGTACTTC. Protein translation: CASSQGQSGQYF. The rearranged chain carries TRBV3-1 (or the pseudogene TRBV3-2) and TRBJ2-7; the D gene remains uncertain. Reading from cysteine to phenylalanine, the CDR3 counts 12 amino acids. The entry retains the CDR3 DNA only, 36 bases that are in frame from base 1. Based on the germline V gene (reference sequence), the CDR1 and CDR2 sequences are LGHDT and YNNKEL. At the junction V is shortened by 1 base and J by 9 bases, with 10 bases in between.